The entry below gives a single TCR beta chain sequence along with its context. The data stem from a study of blood T cell repertoires in COVID-19. Study context: From T cells, B-cell-depleted T cells, or PBMCs came the material, which was cDNA or gDNA.

V was clipped by 4 bases and J by 5 bases; unmatched bases: 9. The CDR3 totals 15 residues. Germline CDR1 and CDR2: SGHRS and YFSETQ. Methods used by the authors: For nucleated cells, counts were estimated from reference gene primer amplification. The method was immunoSEQ multiplex PCR; TCRdb's version includes in-frame clones alone and lacks a portion of them. The V and J calls and clone size come from that table; D and trimming were worked out from the DNA. The repertoire holds approximately 40,000 clones, with 84% as singletons. This chain joins TRBV5-1 and TRBJ1-1; 9 bases line up with TRBD1. The TCR was taken from a human donor in a cohort sampled during active COVID-19. The specimen sequenced was peripheral blood. CDR3 coding DNA: TGCGCCAGCAGCCCGGTACAGGGGGCCGGGACTGAAGCTTTCTTT. Residues: CASSPVQGAGTEAFF.